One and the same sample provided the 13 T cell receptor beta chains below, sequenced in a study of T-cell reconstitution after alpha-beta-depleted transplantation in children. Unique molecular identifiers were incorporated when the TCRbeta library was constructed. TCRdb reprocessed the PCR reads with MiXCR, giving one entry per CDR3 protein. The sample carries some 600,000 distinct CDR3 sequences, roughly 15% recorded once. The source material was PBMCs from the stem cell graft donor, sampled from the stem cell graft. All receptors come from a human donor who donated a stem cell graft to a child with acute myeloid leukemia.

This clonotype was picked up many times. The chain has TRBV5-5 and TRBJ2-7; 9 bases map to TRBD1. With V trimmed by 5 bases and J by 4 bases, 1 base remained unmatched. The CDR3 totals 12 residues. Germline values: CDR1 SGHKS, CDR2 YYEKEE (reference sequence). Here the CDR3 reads CASRGQGYEQYF. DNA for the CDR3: TGTGCCAGCAGGGGACAGGGATACGAGCAGTACTTC.

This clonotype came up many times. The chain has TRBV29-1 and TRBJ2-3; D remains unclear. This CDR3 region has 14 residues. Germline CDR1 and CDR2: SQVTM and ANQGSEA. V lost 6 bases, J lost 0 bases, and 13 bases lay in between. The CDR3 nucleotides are TGCAGCGTCCGTCTGGTTTCGAGCACAGATACGCAGTATTTT. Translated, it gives CSVRLVSSTDTQYF.

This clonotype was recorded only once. The DNA for the CDR3 is TGCGCCAGCAGCCAGGGACAGGGGGGAAATCCCCAGCATTTT. The encoded protein is CASSQGQGGNPQHF. The V call is TRBV4-1, the J call TRBJ1-5; 11 bases agree with TRBD1. The germline V gene encodes CDR1 MGHRA and CDR2 YSYEKL. The CDR3 is 14 residues long. Losses at the gene ends were 3 bases for V and 10 bases for J; bases not matched to a gene: 5.

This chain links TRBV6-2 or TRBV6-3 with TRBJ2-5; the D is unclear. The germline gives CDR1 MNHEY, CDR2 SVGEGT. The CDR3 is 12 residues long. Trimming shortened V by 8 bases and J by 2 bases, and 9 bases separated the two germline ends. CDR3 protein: CASFREQETQYF. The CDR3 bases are TGTGCCAGCTTTAGAGAACAAGAGACCCAGTACTTC.

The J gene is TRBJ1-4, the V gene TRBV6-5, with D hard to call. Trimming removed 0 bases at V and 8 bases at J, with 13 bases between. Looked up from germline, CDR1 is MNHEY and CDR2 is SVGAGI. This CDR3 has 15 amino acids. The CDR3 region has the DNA TGTGCCAGCAGTTACTCGAAAAGGCCGAGGGAAAAACTGTTTTTT. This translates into CASSYSKRPREKLFF.

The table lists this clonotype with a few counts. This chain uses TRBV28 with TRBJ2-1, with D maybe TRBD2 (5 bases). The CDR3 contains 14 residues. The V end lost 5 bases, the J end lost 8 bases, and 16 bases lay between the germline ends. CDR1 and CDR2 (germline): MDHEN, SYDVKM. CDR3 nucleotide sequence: TGTGCCAGCAGTCCCACCCCTAGCTCCGATGAGCAGTTCTTC. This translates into CASSPTPSSDEQFF.

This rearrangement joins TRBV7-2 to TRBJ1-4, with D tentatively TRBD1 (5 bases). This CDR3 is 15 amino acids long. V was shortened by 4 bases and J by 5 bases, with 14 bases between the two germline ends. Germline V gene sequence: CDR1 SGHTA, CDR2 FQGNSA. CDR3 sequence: CASSSDSSGNEKLFF. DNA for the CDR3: TGTGCCAGCAGCTCTGACAGCAGTGGGAATGAAAAACTGTTTTTT.

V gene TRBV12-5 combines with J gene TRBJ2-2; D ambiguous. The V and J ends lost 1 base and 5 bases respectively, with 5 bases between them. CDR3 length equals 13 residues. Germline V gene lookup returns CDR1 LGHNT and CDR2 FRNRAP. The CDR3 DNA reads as TGTGCTAGTGGTTTGGGTTCGACCGGGGAGCTGTTTTTT. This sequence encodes CASGLGSTGELFF.

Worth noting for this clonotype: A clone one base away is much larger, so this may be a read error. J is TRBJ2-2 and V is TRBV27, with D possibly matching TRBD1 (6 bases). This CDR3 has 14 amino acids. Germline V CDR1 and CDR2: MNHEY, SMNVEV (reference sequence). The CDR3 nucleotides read TGTGCCAGCAGTCCCGGACAGAACACCGGGGCGCTGTTTTTT. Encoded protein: CASSPGQNTGALFF.

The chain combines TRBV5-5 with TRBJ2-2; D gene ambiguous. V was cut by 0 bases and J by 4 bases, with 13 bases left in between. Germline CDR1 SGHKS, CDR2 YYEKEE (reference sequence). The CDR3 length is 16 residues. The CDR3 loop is CASSLVVGSGTGELFF. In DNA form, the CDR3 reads TGTGCCAGCAGCTTGGTAGTGGGGTCGGGCACCGGGGAGCTGTTTTTT.

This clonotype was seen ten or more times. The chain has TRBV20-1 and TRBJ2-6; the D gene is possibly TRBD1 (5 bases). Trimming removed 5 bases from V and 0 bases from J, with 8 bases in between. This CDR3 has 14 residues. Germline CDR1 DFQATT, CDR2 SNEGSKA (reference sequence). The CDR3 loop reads CSARQSSGANVLTF. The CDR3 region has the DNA TGCAGTGCTCGACAGAGCTCTGGGGCCAACGTCCTGACTTTC.

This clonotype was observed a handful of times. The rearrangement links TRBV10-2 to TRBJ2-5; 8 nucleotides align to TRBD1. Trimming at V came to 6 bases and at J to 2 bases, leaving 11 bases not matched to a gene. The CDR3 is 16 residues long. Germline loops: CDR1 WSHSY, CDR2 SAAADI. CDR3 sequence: CASRKNHGTGQETQYF. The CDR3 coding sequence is TGCGCCAGCAGGAAAAATCACGGGACAGGACAAGAGACCCAGTACTTC.

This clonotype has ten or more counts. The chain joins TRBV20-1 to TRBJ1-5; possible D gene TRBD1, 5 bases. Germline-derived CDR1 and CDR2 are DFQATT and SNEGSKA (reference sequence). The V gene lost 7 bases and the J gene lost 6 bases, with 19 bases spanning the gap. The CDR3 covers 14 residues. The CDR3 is CSEGKPLRGQPQHF. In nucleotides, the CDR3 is TGCAGTGAGGGAAAACCTTTAAGGGGTCAGCCCCAGCATTTT.